This T cell receptor beta chain was sequenced during a study of T cell responses to AZD1222 COVID-19 vaccine. Study-wide results and caveats: After the peak T cell response, and only then, were repertoires sampled. Only a handful of AZD1222 recipients were seropositive at baseline. Donors in the cohort were predominantly white British and more often female, and clonal diversity was possibly underestimated. Recipients of two AZD1222 doses showed rising Spike-specific TCR breadth and depth.

In the case of this clone: Antigen specificity is unknown.

Here immunoSEQ multiplex PCR was the method, and the copy in TCRdb shows in-frame clones only, minus some. Among some 180,000 clones listed, around 90% were seen once. Germline CDR1 reads KGHDR; CDR2 reads SFDVKD. The CDR3 has 13 residues. With 4 bases removed from V and 10 bases from J, the gap between germline ends came to 15 bases. The clonotype was recovered from an adult in good health. This specimen consisted of peripheral blood, obtained on day 0 of AZD1222 vaccination. The chain has TRBV24-1 and TRBJ1-2, with TRBD1 as a possible D gene (6 bases). The CDR3 is CATSDRDRTYYTF. As DNA, the CDR3 is TGTGCCACCAGTGACCGTGACAGGACCTACTACACCTTC.